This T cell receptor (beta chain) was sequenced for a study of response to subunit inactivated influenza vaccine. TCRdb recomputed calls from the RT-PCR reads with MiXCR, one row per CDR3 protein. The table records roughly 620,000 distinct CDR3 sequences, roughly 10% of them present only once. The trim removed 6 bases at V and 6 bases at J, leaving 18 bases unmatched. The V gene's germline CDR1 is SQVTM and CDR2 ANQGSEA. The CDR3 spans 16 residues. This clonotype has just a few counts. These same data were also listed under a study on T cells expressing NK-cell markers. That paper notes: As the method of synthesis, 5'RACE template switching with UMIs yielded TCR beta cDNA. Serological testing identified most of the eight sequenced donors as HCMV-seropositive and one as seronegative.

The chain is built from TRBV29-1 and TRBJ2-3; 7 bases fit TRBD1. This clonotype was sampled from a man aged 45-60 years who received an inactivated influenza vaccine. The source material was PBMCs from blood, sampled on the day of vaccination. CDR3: CSVAGTELGPMDTQYF. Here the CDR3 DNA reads TGCAGCGTGGCCGGGACAGAACTAGGTCCTATGGATACGCAGTATTTT.